The 32 T cell receptor beta chains given below trace back to one sample, sequenced in a study of Ad26.COV2.S vaccination and SARS-CoV-2 variants. Treatment of the sample: some 19 received Ad26.COV2.S at low or high dose, single or two shots; several received placebo; per-sample allocation not given. Day 63 after the first injection of vaccine or placebo was the sampling time. Repertoires were generated with immunoSEQ multiplex PCR, while TCRdb's copy carries only in-frame clones and drops some. The data contain hundreds of thousands of clones, more than 80% of them singletons. Specimen: peripheral blood, collected in a trial of Ad26.COV2.S vaccine versus placebo. The receptors originated from a person between 18 and 65 years old who received the Ad26.COV2.S COVID-19 vaccine or a placebo.

Notes on this clone: The sample holds other DNA sequences that translate to the same CDR3. The V call is TRBV12-3 or TRBV12-4, the J call TRBJ1-5; D is undetermined. Trimming left V 6 bases short and J 0 bases short, with 6 bases between. The CDR3 length is 13 residues. The CDR3 loop reads CASSRYSNQPQHF. CDR3 DNA sequence: TGTGCCAGCAGCCGGTATAGCAATCAGCCCCAGCATTTT.

The genes are TRBV6-5 and TRBJ1-1; D not certain. The ends were cut back, 0 bases at V and 1 base at J, with 6 bases in the middle. Germline values: CDR1 MNHEY, CDR2 SVGAGI. This CDR3 is 14 amino acids long. CDR3 coding DNA: TGTGCCAGCAGTTACTCCCAGACGAACACTGAAGCTTTCTTT. It is translated as CASSYSQTNTEAFF.

As DNA, the CDR3 is TGTGCCAGCAGCCAGACAGGGGTGATGACTGAAGCTTTCTTT. This gives the protein CASSQTGVMTEAFF. V gene TRBV14 combines with J gene TRBJ1-1; TRBD1 aligns across 8 bases. This CDR3 has 14 residues. The V and J ends lost 3 bases and 5 bases, in that order; junction bases with no gene match: 5. Germline V lookup: CDR1 SGHDN, CDR2 FVKESK.

The chain links TRBV18 to TRBJ2-1, with 10 bases aligning to TRBD2. This CDR3 comprises 14 residues. Germline CDR1 and CDR2: KGHSH and LQKENI. Unmatched junction bases numbered 5, after V lost 3 bases and J lost 9 bases. CDR3 DNA sequence: TGTGCCAGCTCACCGCCTAGCGGGAGCGGTGAGCAGTTCTTC. This codes for CASSPPSGSGEQFF.

This clone has only one observation. The chain has TRBV6-5 and TRBJ2-3; D gene ambiguous. V lost 5 bases and J 4 bases, leaving 10 bases between the germline ends. In germline, CDR1 is MNHEY, CDR2 SVGAGI. CDR3 length: 13 residues. CDR3 nucleotide sequence: TGTGCCAGCAGTCCCCGCAGTGCAGATACGCAGTATTTT. Its translation is CASSPRSADTQYF.

The rearrangement uses TRBV19 and TRBJ1-4; D gene ambiguous. Trimming took 11 bases from V and 7 from J, leaving 11 bases between them. This CDR3 comprises 11 residues. Per the germline V gene, CDR1 is LNHDA and CDR2 is SQIVND (reference sequence). CDR3 sequence (DNA): TGTGCCGGCCCTGGGAGTGAAAAACTGTTTTTT. This gives the protein CAGPGSEKLFF.

The chain links TRBV29-1 to TRBJ1-5, with 9 bases matching TRBD1. In germline, CDR1 is SQVTM, CDR2 ANQGSEA. The CDR3 consists of 13 residues. The junction had 0 bases not matched to a gene; V was cut back by 6 bases and J by 0 bases. CDR3 residues: CSVDRGSNQPQHF. The CDR3 DNA reads as TGCAGCGTGGACAGGGGTAGCAATCAGCCCCAGCATTTT.

The chain uses TRBV10-1 and TRBJ2-1; TRBD2 aligns across 10 bases. V trimming: 5 bases; J trimming: 7 bases; junction bases outside the gene matches: 5. The CDR3 covers 14 residues. Germline V lookup: CDR1 WNHNN, CDR2 SYGVQD (reference sequence). This chain's CDR3 is CASSYSGRSNEQFF. The CDR3 DNA is TGCGCCAGCAGTTATAGCGGGAGGTCGAATGAGCAGTTCTTC.

Note on this clone: Other nucleotide sequences in the sample specify the same CDR3. The rearrangement uses TRBV7-9 and TRBJ1-2; D call uncertain. V dropped 2 bases and J dropped 2 bases, with 9 bases sitting between them. Germline V gene lookup returns CDR1 SEHNR and CDR2 FQNEAQ (reference sequence). The CDR3 runs to 14 residues. CDR3 in amino acids: CASSLRTENYGYTF. The CDR3 nucleotides read TGTGCCAGCAGCTTACGAACAGAGAACTATGGCTACACCTTC.

In this sample, this clone turned up once. The chain joins TRBV7-8 to TRBJ1-2; weak D call: TRBD1 (6 bases). CDR1 and CDR2 from the germline V gene are SGHVS and FQNEAQ. CDR3 length: 16 amino acids. V lost 0 bases, J lost 8 bases, and 19 bases lay in between. The CDR3 protein is CASSLASTGHLEGYTF. CDR3 sequence (DNA): TGTGCCAGCAGCTTAGCGAGCACGGGACATTTGGAGGGCTACACCTTC.

This chain uses TRBV6-5 with TRBJ2-7, with D perhaps matching TRBD2 (6 bases). The CDR3 length is 16 residues. Per the germline V gene, CDR1 is MNHEY and CDR2 is SVGAGI. The V and J ends lost 0 bases and 0 bases respectively, with 12 bases between them. The CDR3 loop is CASSYSKSGLSYEQYF. CDR3 nucleotide sequence: TGTGCCAGCAGTTACTCGAAATCGGGACTCTCCTACGAGCAGTACTTC.

The chain combines TRBV4-2 with TRBJ2-2; the D is unclear. Per the germline V gene, CDR1 is LGHNA and CDR2 is YNFKEQ. The V gene lost 0 bases and the J gene lost 9 bases, with 11 bases spanning the gap. The CDR3 is 14 residues long. The CDR3 loop is CASSQDGRLRELFF. As DNA, the CDR3 is TGTGCCAGCAGCCAAGACGGCAGGTTGCGGGAGCTGTTTTTT.

The chain carries TRBV14 and TRBJ1-1; no definite D call. Germline CDR1 is SGHDN and CDR2 is FVKESK. V lost 3 bases and J lost 0, with 8 bases in between. The CDR3 totals 14 residues. CDR3 bases: TGTGCCAGCAGCCACCGAAGGATGAACACTGAAGCTTTCTTT. Protein product: CASSHRRMNTEAFF.

V is TRBV7-2 and J is TRBJ2-3; D is perhaps TRBD1 or TRBD2 (5 bases each). Germline V lookup: CDR1 SGHTA, CDR2 FQGNSA. Trimming took 3 bases from V and 2 from J, leaving 9 bases between them. The CDR3 is 14 amino acids. The CDR3 spells CASSLTGTTDTQYF. In DNA, the CDR3 is TGTGCCAGCAGCTTGACCGGGACCACAGATACGCAGTATTTT.

The table lists this clone with a count of one. The rearrangement uses TRBV11-2 and TRBJ2-3; the match to TRBD2 covers 8 bases. The CDR3 is 14 amino acids. Germline values: CDR1 SGHAT, CDR2 FQNNGV. V lost 6 bases, J lost 8 bases, and 10 bases stayed unmatched. CDR3 region: CASSSGLEYGTQYF. CDR3 bases: TGTGCCAGCAGTTCGGGACTAGAGTACGGTACGCAGTATTTT.

This chain joins TRBV7-2 and TRBJ1-3, with 7 bases that match TRBD1. V gave up 6 bases and J gave up 0 bases; unmatched junction bases: 5. The germline gives CDR1 SGHTA, CDR2 FQGNSA. The CDR3 extends over 15 amino acids. This chain's CDR3 is CASRADRSSGNTIYF. The CDR3 nucleotides read TGTGCCAGCAGGGCGGACAGGAGCTCTGGAAACACCATATATTTT.

The genes are TRBV7-3 and TRBJ2-7; 9 bases fit TRBD1. With 5 bases clipped from V and 2 bases from J, the junction kept 7 bases outside the gene matches. Germline assignment: CDR1 SGHTA and CDR2 FQGTGA. This CDR3 is built from 15 residues. This chain's CDR3 is CASSREGTGPYEQYF. The CDR3 nucleotides read TGTGCCAGCAGCCGTGAGGGGACAGGGCCCTACGAGCAGTACTTC.

The CDR3 DNA follows: TGTGCCAGCAGTTACAGGCCCACCAGCTACGAGCAGTACTTC. This gives the protein CASSYRPTSYEQYF. The chain joins TRBV6-5 to TRBJ2-7; D gene uncertain. CDR3 length: 14 residues. V lost 2 bases and J 3 bases, leaving 11 bases between the germline ends. Looked up from germline, CDR1 is MNHEY and CDR2 is SVGAGI.

The V and J genes are TRBV5-6 and TRBJ2-7; 10 bases are shared with TRBD1. The CDR3 has 14 residues. Trimming at V came to 0 bases and at J to 7 bases, leaving 4 bases not matched to a gene. CDR1 and CDR2 (germline): SGHDT, YYEEEE. CDR3 protein: CASSLGDRGGEQYF. Here the CDR3 DNA reads TGTGCCAGCAGCTTGGGGGACAGGGGTGGAGAGCAGTACTTC.

The chain combines TRBV29-1 with TRBJ2-5; D tentatively fits TRBD1 or TRBD2 (5 bases each). Germline V CDR1 and CDR2: SQVTM, ANQGSEA. CDR3 length: 13 residues. V lost 2 bases and J 1 base, leaving 8 bases between the germline ends. The CDR3 sequence is CSVEPGAQETQYF. CDR3 DNA: TGCAGCGTTGAACCCGGGGCCCAAGAGACCCAGTACTTC.

There are a few counts of this clone. The V gene is TRBV9, the J gene TRBJ1-6; 10 bases align to TRBD1. Trimming removed 4 bases from V and 7 bases from J; junction bases left unmatched: 5. This CDR3 contains 15 residues. CDR1 is SGDLS, CDR2 YYNGEE, per germline. For the CDR3, the DNA is TGTGCCAGCAGCCCCCGGGGACAGGGGAATTCACCCCTCCACTTT. This encodes CASSPRGQGNSPLHF.

The gene calls are TRBV11-2 and TRBJ2-2, with D unclear. The CDR3 has 16 amino acids. Germline CDR1 is SGHAT and CDR2 is FQNNGV. Trimming shortened V by 5 bases and J by 7 bases, and 20 bases separated the two germline ends. In nucleotides, the CDR3 is TGTGCCAGCAGCCCCCTTAATGGGCCTTTAGACGGGGAGCTGTTTTTT. Protein product: CASSPLNGPLDGELFF.

The chain recombines TRBV12-3 or TRBV12-4 with TRBJ2-5, with D unresolved. The V and J ends lost 5 bases and 4 bases respectively, with 11 bases between them. CDR3 length: 13 residues. The CDR3 DNA follows: TGTGCCAGCAGTCTCTCTTCGAGAGAGACCCAGTACTTC. Its protein is CASSLSSRETQYF.

The chain couples TRBV6-1 to TRBJ1-2; TRBD1 matches 8 bases. The CDR3 runs to 14 residues. Germline V gene data show CDR1 as MNHNS and CDR2 as SASEGT. V trimming: 1 base; J trimming: 4 bases; junction bases outside the gene matches: 2. Written as DNA, the CDR3 is TGTGCCAGCAGTGAAGGAGACAGGGGCTATGGCTACACCTTC. As protein: CASSEGDRGYGYTF.

V usage is TRBV5-6 and J usage is TRBJ2-3; D possibly corresponds to TRBD2 (7 bases). Trimming pared 4 bases from V and 5 bases from J, leaving 20 bases between. The CDR3 totals 16 residues. Germline V gene lookup returns CDR1 SGHDT and CDR2 YYEEEE. The CDR3 DNA sequence: TGTGCCAGCAGCCCCCGGGGGGCGGGGCGACGAGATACGCAGTATTTT. Protein: CASSPRGAGRRDTQYF.

The chain employs TRBV19 and TRBJ1-1, with D maybe TRBD1 (6 bases). Germline assignment: CDR1 LNHDA and CDR2 SQIVND (reference sequence). The CDR3 is 14 residues long. V was pared by 5 bases and J by 4 bases, with 14 bases between. In DNA, the CDR3 is TGTGCCAGTAGTCCCCGGAGGGGGTCCACTGAAGCTTTCTTT. It translates to CASSPRRGSTEAFF. Full variable domain (outside the CDR3, taken from reference TRBV19 and TRBJ1-1): DGGITQSPKYLFRKEGQNVTLSCEQNLNHDAMYWYRQDPGQGLRLIYYSQIVNDFQKGDIAEGYSVSREKKESFPLTVTSAQKNPTAFYLCASSPRRGSTEAFFGQGTRLTVV.

This CDR3 is CASSRGTALRETQYF. The CDR3 DNA reads TGTGCCAGCAGCCGAGGTACGGCGCTAAGGGAGACCCAGTACTTC. The chain combines TRBV14 with TRBJ2-5; D unclear. Germline V CDR1 and CDR2: SGHDN, FVKESK. Between the trimmed V and J ends, which lost 4 bases and 5 bases, there was a span of 17 bases. This CDR3 spans 15 amino acids.

The rearrangement uses TRBV19 and TRBJ1-2; D is unclear. Germline lookup yields CDR1 LNHDA and CDR2 SQIVND (reference sequence). Trimming left V 1 base short and J 2 bases short, with 11 bases between. The CDR3 length is 15 residues. CDR3 region: CASSIAPGRNYGYTF. The DNA of the CDR3 is TGTGCCAGTAGTATAGCCCCCGGACGCAACTATGGCTACACCTTC.

The chain combines TRBV18 with TRBJ2-3, with 12 bases identical to TRBD2. Germline-derived CDR1 and CDR2 are KGHSH and LQKENI. This CDR3 contains 17 residues. Losses at the gene ends were 3 bases for V and 0 bases for J; bases not matched to a gene: 4. CDR3 in amino acids: CASSPRTSGTSTDTQYF. The CDR3 DNA reads as TGTGCCAGCTCACCGAGGACTAGCGGGACCAGCACAGATACGCAGTATTTT.

The chain is built from TRBV6-2 or TRBV6-3 and TRBJ1-4, with 12 bases fitting TRBD1. V dropped 5 bases and J dropped 7; count of bases not matched to a gene: 8. CDR1 is MNHEY, CDR2 SVGEGT, per germline. This CDR3 is 16 amino acids long. DNA of the CDR3: TGTGCCAGCAGTACGATGGGACAGGGGGCCGGTGAAAAACTGTTTTTT. It codes for CASSTMGQGAGEKLFF.

The V gene is TRBV5-1, the J gene TRBJ2-2; possible D gene TRBD2, 6 bases. The CDR3 sequence is 14 residues long. The germline CDR1 and CDR2 sequences are SGHRS and YFSETQ. Trimming pared 5 bases from V and 2 bases from J, leaving 10 bases between. This chain's CDR3 is CASRTGLNTGELFF. In nucleotides, the CDR3 is TGCGCCAGCAGGACGGGACTTAACACCGGGGAGCTGTTTTTT.

V usage is TRBV7-2 and J usage is TRBJ2-1; a possible D gene is TRBD2 (6 bases). The germline gives CDR1 SGHTA, CDR2 FQGNSA. The CDR3 runs to 16 residues. Deletions cut 0 bases from V and 0 bases from J, with 9 bases between. The CDR3 loop reads CASSLAAGLSYNEQFF. For the CDR3, the DNA is TGTGCCAGCAGCTTAGCAGCGGGCCTCTCCTACAATGAGCAGTTCTTC. The variable domain in full, completed from reference TRBV7-2 and TRBJ2-1, reads GAGVSQSPSNKVTEKGKDVELRCDPISGHTALYWYRQSLGQGLEFLIYFQGNSAPDKSGLPSDRFSAERTGGSVSTLTIQRTQQEDSAVYLCASSLAAGLSYNEQFFGPGTRLTVL.